A selection of T cell receptor beta chains follows, all from one sample in a study of cytomegalovirus exposure and HLA in healthy donors. TCRdb keeps only in-frame clones here, not all; method: immunoSEQ multiplex PCR. The sample holds 200,000 to 300,000 clones, 80% to 95% seen once. Sample: PBMCs. Receptor source: a woman aged 25 to 45 in good health and CMV-seronegative. The CDR3 runs from the conserved cysteine through the conserved F or W. The D gene is left open where the match is weak. Clone size is not always given. Where it is, it says once, few, many or a class for expanded clones.

v_gene	abundance	d_gene	j_gene	CDR3aa	CDR3nt
TRBV4-3	few	TRBD1	TRBJ2-2	CASSRTGGAGELFF	TGCGCCAGCAGCAGAACAGGGGGAGCAGGGGAGCTGTTTTTT
TRBV4-3	once	TRBD2	TRBJ2-2	CASSQGTSVATGELFF	TGCGCCAGCAGCCAGGGGACTAGCGTTGCCACCGGGGAGCTGTTTTTT
TRBV7-9	once	TRBD2	TRBJ2-2	CASSSLAGGPGELFF	TGTGCCAGCAGCTCCTTAGCGGGAGGGCCCGGGGAGCTGTTTTTT
TRBV28	-	-	TRBJ1-5	CASSLGGGEPQHF	TGTGCCAGCAGTTTAGGGGGCGGGGAGCCCCAGCATTTT
TRBV11-2	few	-	TRBJ1-1	CASRTHIPEAFF	TGTGCCAGCAGAACTCATATCCCTGAAGCTTTCTTT
TRBV9	-	-	TRBJ2-5	CASSVAQRYQETQYF	TGTGCCAGCAGCGTAGCTCAGCGGTACCAAGAGACCCAGTACTTC
TRBV9	-	TRBD2	TRBJ2-7	CASSGSGSSYEQYF	TGTGCCAGCAGCGGTAGCGGGAGCTCCTACGAGCAGTACTTC
TRBV30	-	TRBD2	TRBJ2-3	CAWIGGGRSTDTQYF	TGTGCCTGGATCGGGGGGGGCAGAAGCACAGATACGCAGTATTTT
TRBV6-1	-	-	TRBJ1-2	CASSAGPGYGGYTF	TGTGCCAGCAGTGCCGGCCCCGGGTACGGCGGCTACACCTTC
TRBV7-8	-	TRBD2	TRBJ2-7	CASSLRASGSYEQYF	TGTGCCAGCAGCTTAAGGGCTAGCGGCTCCTACGAGCAGTACTTC
TRBV29-1	-	-	TRBJ1-5	CSVGVGGNQPQHF	TGCAGCGTTGGGGTTGGCGGCAATCAGCCCCAGCATTTT
TRBV27	-	TRBD1	TRBJ1-5	CASRPTGLGNQPQHF	TGTGCCAGCAGACCGACAGGGCTGGGCAATCAGCCCCAGCATTTT
TRBV5-1	-	TRBD1	TRBJ2-4	CASSLRQGAKNIQYF	TGCGCCAGCAGCTTGAGACAGGGTGCCAAAAACATTCAGTACTTC
TRBV19	-	-	TRBJ2-4	CASSSRPGLDIQYF	TGTGCCAGTAGTTCCCGCCCAGGCCTCGACATTCAGTACTTC
TRBV12-5	-	TRBD2	TRBJ2-7	CASGLAHKKREQEEQYF	TGTGCTAGTGGTTTGGCCCACAAAAAGCGGGAGCAGGAGGAGCAGTACTTC
TRBV7-9	few	-	TRBJ2-1	CASSSGLEQFF	TGTGCCAGCAGCAGCGGACTAGAGCAGTTCTTC